The 29 T cell receptor beta chains listed next were all sequenced from one sample in a study of human T cells and chemical hapten exposure. TCRdb processed the RACE reads anew with MiXCR; each CDR3 protein has one entry. Counted here are around 56,000 distinct CDR3 sequences, approximately 9.9% occurring once; the ten biggest clones make up 8% to 10%. Stated time point: pre-sensitization, week 0. Treatment given: therapeutic diphenylcyclopropenone sensitization with weekly scalp DPC. The sample consisted of whole blood, taken in connection with sensitization to the hapten diphenylcyclopropenone (DPC). The source is a middle-aged man with alopecia areata. Some clones in this sample may be carry-over from other donors' samples.

This clonotype was recorded at least ten times. The gene calls are TRBV28 and TRBJ2-1; tentatively, D is TRBD2 (6 bases). V was cut by 2 bases and J by 2 bases, with 7 bases left in between. This CDR3 comprises 14 residues. The germline V gene has CDR1 MDHEN and CDR2 SYDVKM. The CDR3 sequence: CASSLTSPYNEQFF. As DNA, the CDR3 is TGTGCCAGCAGTTTAACTAGCCCCTACAATGAGCAGTTCTTC.

This clonotype was counted a few times. J is TRBJ2-7 and V is TRBV21-1. TRBV21-1 represents a pseudogene. The CDR3 spans 15 residues. CDR3 in amino acids: CASSNRFGDSYEQYF. CDR3 nucleotide sequence: TGTGCCAGCAGCAACCGTTTTGGGGATTCCTACGAGCAGTACTTC.

This clonotype was observed a few times. The rearrangement joins TRBV12-3 or TRBV12-4 to TRBJ2-1; 9 bases match TRBD1. This CDR3 has 14 amino acids. Unmatched junction bases numbered 9, after V lost 6 bases and J lost 9 bases. The CDR3 loop reads CASRHRGLVGEQFF. CDR3 nucleotide sequence: TGTGCCAGCAGACACAGGGGGCTAGTAGGTGAGCAGTTCTTC.

This clonotype was observed at least ten times. The V gene is TRBV7-2, the J gene TRBJ2-5, with 9 positions matching TRBD1. V shed 5 bases, J shed 4 bases, and the junction held 8 bases outside the gene matches. CDR3 length: 15 residues. Germline V gene sequence: CDR1 SGHTA, CDR2 FQGNSA. The CDR3 coding sequence is TGTGCCAGCAGCCTTGGGACAGGGAGGAGAGAGACCCAGTACTTC. As protein: CASSLGTGRRETQYF.

This clonotype was detected ten times or more. The gene calls are TRBV7-8 and TRBJ1-5; D may be TRBD1 (5 bases). Per germline, CDR1 SGHVS and CDR2 FQNEAQ. This CDR3 has 17 residues. V lost 0 bases to trimming and J lost 0 bases, with 12 bases between them. DNA for the CDR3: TGTGCCAGCAGCTTAGCCAGGGACCACTATAGCAATCAGCCCCAGCATTTT. Translation: CASSLARDHYSNQPQHF.

The sample holds many counts of this clonotype. This rearrangement joins TRBV27 to TRBJ2-1; 10 bases line up with TRBD2. V lost 5 bases and J lost 13; bases outside the gene matches: 11. Germline V gene sequence: CDR1 MNHEY, CDR2 SMNVEV (reference sequence). CDR3 length: 14 amino acids. The CDR3 loop reads CASSTSLAGGGQFF. CDR3 nucleotide sequence: TGTGCCAGCAGTACCTCCTTAGCGGGAGGAGGCCAGTTCTTC.

This clonotype was counted at least ten times. This chain links TRBV27 with TRBJ2-7, with TRBD1 matching 7 bases. Germline V lookup: CDR1 MNHEY, CDR2 SMNVEV (reference sequence). The CDR3 runs to 12 residues. V lost 8 bases to trimming and J lost 6 bases; unmatched junction nucleotides: 7. CDR3 amino acids: CASRDSAAEQYF. CDR3 bases: TGTGCCAGCCGGGACAGTGCCGCCGAGCAGTACTTC.

This clonotype has at least ten counts. CDR3 coding DNA: TGTGCCAGCAGCCAGAGAGCGGGAGGGCATAGCGAGCAGTACTTC. Encoded protein: CASSQRAGGHSEQYF. The chain recombines TRBV14 with TRBJ2-7; 10 bases fit TRBD2. The J segment lost 6 bases and the V segment lost 3 bases, leaving 8 bases of the junction unmatched. Germline assignment: CDR1 SGHDN and CDR2 FVKESK. This CDR3 has 15 amino acids.

The V gene is TRBV12-3 or TRBV12-4, the J gene TRBJ2-1; D is undetermined. This CDR3 comprises 14 residues. V lost 6 bases and J lost 0, with 9 bases in between. DNA of the CDR3: TGTGCCAGCAGCCCATCGGGCTCCTACAATGAGCAGTTCTTC. Translation: CASSPSGSYNEQFF.

The chain combines TRBV10-1 with TRBJ2-2, with D perhaps TRBD1 or TRBD2 (6 bases each). Trimming shortened V by 8 bases and J by 4 bases, and 17 bases separated the two germline ends. Germline CDR1 WNHNN, CDR2 SYGVQD (reference sequence). The CDR3 consists of 15 residues. The CDR3 DNA reads as TGCGCCAGCGGCACGGGGGCAGAGGGCACCGGGGAGCTGTTTTTT. Protein product: CASGTGAEGTGELFF.

Only a few counts were recorded for this clonotype. The gene calls are TRBV7-6 and TRBJ2-6, with D hard to call. CDR1 and CDR2 from the germline V gene are SGHVS and FNYEAQ. The V end lost 1 base, the J end lost 0 bases, and 10 bases lay between the germline ends. CDR3 size: 17 residues. CDR3 in DNA: TGTGCCAGCAGCTTAGGGTCCATCAGCTCTGGGGCCAACGTCCTGACTTTC. It encodes CASSLGSISSGANVLTF. Based on the CDR3 plus reference TRBV7-6 and TRBJ2-6, the full variable domain is GAGVSQSPRYKVTKRGQDVALRCDPISGHVSLYWYRQALGQGPEFLTYFNYEAQQDKSGLPNDRFSAERPEGSISTLTIQRTEQRDSAMYRCASSLGSISSGANVLTFGAGSRLTVL.

This clonotype occurred a few times. V and J are TRBV6-5 and TRBJ2-1, with D perhaps matching TRBD2 (6 bases). The CDR3 runs to 13 residues. The V end lost 2 bases, the J end lost 9 bases, and 11 bases lay between the germline ends. The germline CDR1 and CDR2 sequences are MNHEY and SVGAGI. This CDR3 is CASSYEAGREQFF. The CDR3 nucleotides read TGTGCCAGCAGTTACGAGGCGGGACGTGAGCAGTTCTTC.

Ten or more counts support this clonotype. The V call is TRBV20-1, the J call TRBJ2-5, with D uncertain. Trimming stripped 3 bases from V and 3 bases from J, with 8 bases between. The CDR3 covers 12 residues. Germline CDR1 reads DFQATT; CDR2 reads SNEGSKA (reference sequence). In DNA form, the CDR3 reads TGCAGTGCTAGTCGCGGAAAAGAGACCCAGTACTTC. Translating gives CSASRGKETQYF.

The rearrangement joins TRBV19 to TRBJ2-7; 12 nucleotides align to TRBD2. The CDR3 extends over 17 amino acids. Germline V lookup: CDR1 LNHDA, CDR2 SQIVND (reference sequence). The trim removed 5 bases at V and 1 base at J, leaving 9 bases unmatched. The DNA for the CDR3 is TGTGCCAGTAGTCCCGTAGGACTAGCGGGAAAGTCCTACGAGCAGTACTTC. Its protein is CASSPVGLAGKSYEQYF.

This chain's CDR3 is CASSPLGAGGNQPQHF. The CDR3 region has the DNA TGTGCCAGCAGCCCATTAGGCGCAGGGGGCAATCAGCCCCAGCATTTT. The V and J genes are TRBV12-3 or TRBV12-4 and TRBJ1-5; weak D call: TRBD1 (6 bases). CDR3 size: 16 residues. The V gene lost 6 bases and the J gene lost 2 bases, with 17 bases spanning the gap.

The table lists this clonotype with a few counts. The V gene is TRBV4-1, the J gene TRBJ2-5; TRBD2 matches 7 bases. V shed 1 base and J 5 bases; nucleotides not matched to a gene: 4. The V gene's germline CDR1 is MGHRA and CDR2 YSYEKL. The CDR3 sequence is 14 residues long. DNA of the CDR3: TGCGCCAGCAGCCAAGTTGGGGGGGATGAGACCCAGTACTTC. Its translation: CASSQVGGDETQYF.

The gene calls are TRBV6-5 and TRBJ1-4; 7 bases fit TRBD1. CDR3 length equals 15 residues. Germline V gene data show CDR1 as MNHEY and CDR2 as SVGAGI. The junction had 3 bases not matched to a gene; V was cut back by 0 bases and J by 5 bases. CDR3 region: CASSYSETGNEKLFF. As DNA, the CDR3 is TGTGCCAGCAGTTACTCGGAGACAGGGAATGAAAAACTGTTTTTT.

As for this clonotype: A much larger clone lies a single base off, so this may be a read error. This sequence joins TRBV7-6 and TRBJ2-3, with 13 bases aligning to TRBD2. The germline gives CDR1 SGHVS, CDR2 FNYEAQ. The CDR3 is 17 residues long. CDR3 region: CVSSLGGTSGNTDTQYF. CDR3 sequence (DNA): TGTGTCAGCAGCTTGGGAGGGACTAGCGGGAACACAGATACGCAGTATTTT.

By proportion, this clonotype is medium-sized (0.01 to 0.1%). The chain employs TRBV19 and TRBJ2-6; perhaps TRBD2 as D (5 bases). Germline loops: CDR1 LNHDA, CDR2 SQIVND (reference sequence). Trimming cost V 10 bases and J 0 bases, with 13 bases left between them. The CDR3 is 15 residues long. This CDR3 reads CATGAGYSGANVLTF. CDR3 sequence (DNA): TGTGCCACTGGCGCGGGCTACTCTGGGGCCAACGTCCTGACTTTC.

The chain has TRBV2 and TRBJ2-3; 11 bases are shared with TRBD2. Germline V gene lookup returns CDR1 SNHLY and CDR2 FYNNEI. CDR3 length: 13 amino acids. V lost 7 bases, J lost 7 bases, and 4 bases stayed unmatched. Written as DNA, the CDR3 is TGTGCCAGCAAGACTAGCGGGACGAATACGCAGTATTTT. This gives the protein CASKTSGTNTQYF.

J is TRBJ2-7 and V is TRBV7-9; 7 nucleotides match TRBD2. Germline values: CDR1 SEHNR, CDR2 FQNEAQ (reference sequence). V trimming: 6 bases; J trimming: 6 bases; junction bases outside the gene matches: 11. The CDR3 has 14 amino acids. The CDR3 DNA follows: TGTGCCAGCAGTTGGGGCGGGAGTGACCCCGAGCAGTACTTC. Its protein is CASSWGGSDPEQYF.

This clonotype has a count of ten or more. The chain has TRBV30 and TRBJ2-1; no reliable D call. Trimming took off 5 bases at V and 0 bases at J, with 8 bases between the two ends. The CDR3 runs 13 residues. Germline assignment: CDR1 GTSNPN and CDR2 SVGIG (reference sequence). CDR3 residues: CAWSGSSYNEQFF. The CDR3 nucleotides are TGTGCCTGGTCCGGTAGCTCCTACAATGAGCAGTTCTTC.

This clonotype was seen at least ten times. The V and J genes are TRBV4-2 and TRBJ2-5; 7 nucleotides agree with TRBD2. V was clipped by 1 base and J by 7 bases; unmatched bases: 12. CDR1 and CDR2 (germline): LGHNA, YNFKEQ. This CDR3 has 16 residues. As DNA, the CDR3 is TGTGCCAGCAGCCAAGTGCGAATGGCGGGAGCGGGGACCCAGTACTTC. It encodes CASSQVRMAGAGTQYF.

Only a few counts were recorded for this clonotype. This chain's CDR3 is CASSQDGLAGLSYNEQFF. For the CDR3, the DNA is TGTGCCAGCAGCCAGGATGGACTAGCGGGTCTCTCCTACAATGAGCAGTTCTTC. V usage is TRBV3-1 and J usage is TRBJ2-1; 11 positions match TRBD2. Trimming cost V 3 bases and J 0 bases; bases outside gene matches: 7. Germline CDR1 reads LGHDT; CDR2 reads YNNKEL (reference sequence). The CDR3 contains 18 residues.

This clonotype was recorded at least ten times. The genes are TRBV6-2 or TRBV6-3 and TRBJ2-2, with unresolved D. The V gene's germline CDR1 is MNHEY and CDR2 SVGEGT. The length of the CDR3 is 12 residues. Trimming removed 6 bases at V and 4 bases at J, with 6 bases between. Here the CDR3 DNA reads TGTGCCAGCAGGAGGACCACCGGGGAGCTGTTTTTT. Its translation: CASRRTTGELFF.

This clonotype was counted at least ten times. The chain links TRBV20-1 to TRBJ2-1, with D perhaps matching TRBD2 (5 bases). With 5 bases removed from V and 7 bases from J, the gap between germline ends came to 9 bases. The germline V gene encodes CDR1 DFQATT and CDR2 SNEGSKA (reference sequence). This CDR3 comprises 11 residues. In DNA, the CDR3 is TGCAGTGCTCGCGGGCATAATGAGCAGTTCTTC. This translates into CSARGHNEQFF.

At least ten counts were recorded for this clonotype. The J gene is TRBJ2-6, the V gene TRBV6-6, with D tentatively TRBD2 (6 bases). The CDR3 sequence is 16 residues long. Germline loops: CDR1 MNHNY, CDR2 SVGAGI (reference sequence). Trimming left V 6 bases short and J 0 bases short, with 12 bases between. The CDR3 coding sequence is TGTGCCAGCAGCCTCTTGGGGGGCTCTGGGGCCAACGTCCTGACTTTC. Translated: CASSLLGGSGANVLTF.

The V call is TRBV6-5, the J call TRBJ2-7; perhaps TRBD2 as D (6 bases). The V gene lost 1 base and the J gene lost 0 bases, with 10 bases spanning the gap. The V gene's germline CDR1 is MNHEY and CDR2 SVGAGI. This CDR3 comprises 15 residues. As DNA, the CDR3 is TGTGCCAGCAGTTACTTCGTCGGGGGCTCCTACGAGCAGTACTTC. The encoded protein is CASSYFVGGSYEQYF.

This clonotype was seen many times. This chain links TRBV6-2 or TRBV6-3 with TRBJ2-2, with TRBD2 identical over 10 bases. Germline loops: CDR1 MNHEY, CDR2 SVGEGT. Trimming took 5 bases from V and 6 from J; bases not matched to a gene: 6. This CDR3 comprises 15 residues. The CDR3 bases are TGTGCCAGCAGTGAAGAGCGGGAGGGCCCCGGGGAGCTGTTTTTT. This translates into CASSEEREGPGELFF.